This T cell receptor beta chain originates from a study of cytomegalovirus exposure and HLA in healthy donors. The CDR3 has 12 amino acids. V trimming: 3 bases; J trimming: 12 bases; junction bases outside the gene matches: 8. The germline V gene has CDR1 SGHTS and CDR2 YDEGEE. As concerns this clone: Its target is not known.

General study results and limits: One variant, a missense change in DCLRE1C, was linked in a later analysis to TCR beta V- and J-gene trimming. A few chains linked to CMV were shown in vitro to be specific for CMV antigens. Cytomegalovirus-associated TCR beta chains were listed, numbering some 180.

The study ran its PCR with 60 Vbeta and 13 Jbeta primers. The data were produced by immunoSEQ multiplex PCR, yet TCRdb's version contains in-frame clones alone and is incomplete. Of tens of thousands of clones detected, around 80% appear once; the ten largest clones hold about 2.2%. The sample taken for sequencing was PBMCs. This sequence was found in a man in his forties in good health and CMV-seronegative. The chain joins TRBV5-8 to TRBJ1-2; 7 bases line up with TRBD1. CDR3 sequence reads: CASSSSDRVDTF. Written as DNA, the CDR3 is TGTGCCAGCAGCTCGTCCGACAGGGTGGACACCTTC.